This T cell receptor beta chain derives from a study of CD8 T cells in ankylosing spondylitis. Libraries for TCR beta were made by quantitative 5'-RACE with molecular barcodes. TCRdb analysed the 5' RACE reads with MiXCR anew, one entry per CDR3 protein. The table lists some 250,000 distinct CDR3 sequences, 20% to 30% of them singletons, with 0.5% to 0.65% in the top ten. A remark on this clonotype: Antigen: not known.

Study-wide findings and caveats: In reactive arthritis synovial fluid and blood, some motif variants had been reported before. Disease-linked clones proved CD8+ and comparatively uncommon in peripheral blood.

This TCR was recovered from a male donor with ankylosing spondylitis or in good health (not recorded which). The sequencing input was blood, either unsorted or a sorted T cell fraction (not recorded which).

The CDR3 sequence: CASSISGGSNEQFF. Here the CDR3 DNA reads TGTGCCAGCAGCATTAGCGGGGGTAGCAATGAGCAGTTCTTC. The V call is TRBV5-4, the J call TRBJ2-1; 9 bases are a match to TRBD2. The V segment lost 4 bases and the J segment 6 bases; nucleotides outside the gene matches: 5. CDR3 length: 14 residues. Per germline, CDR1 SGHNT and CDR2 YYREEE (reference sequence).